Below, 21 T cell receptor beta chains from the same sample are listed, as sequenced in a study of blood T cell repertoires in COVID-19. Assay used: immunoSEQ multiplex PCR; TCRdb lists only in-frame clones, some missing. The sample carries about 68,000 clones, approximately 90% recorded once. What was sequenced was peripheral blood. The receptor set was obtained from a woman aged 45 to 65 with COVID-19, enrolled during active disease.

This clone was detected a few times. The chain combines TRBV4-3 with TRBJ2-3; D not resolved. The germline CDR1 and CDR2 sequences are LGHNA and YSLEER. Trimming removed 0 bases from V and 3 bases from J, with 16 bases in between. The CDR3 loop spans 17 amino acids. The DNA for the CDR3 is TGCGCCAGCAGCCAAGAGTTCGGCGGCATAAGTACAGATACGCAGTATTTT. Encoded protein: CASSQEFGGISTDTQYF.

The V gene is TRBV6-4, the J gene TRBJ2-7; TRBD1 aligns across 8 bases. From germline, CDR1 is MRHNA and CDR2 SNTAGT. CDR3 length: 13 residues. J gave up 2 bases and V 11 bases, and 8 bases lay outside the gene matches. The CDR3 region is CAPTGTGPYEQYF. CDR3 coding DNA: TGTGCCCCGACCGGGACAGGACCCTACGAGCAGTACTTC.

The CDR3 protein is CSATGHNLNTEAFF. CDR3 DNA sequence: TGCAGCGCCACGGGACATAACTTGAACACTGAAGCTTTCTTT. The J gene is TRBJ1-1, the V gene TRBV29-1, with D maybe TRBD1 (6 bases). V lost 7 bases and J 0 bases, leaving 15 bases between the germline ends. The CDR3 extends over 14 amino acids. Germline lookup yields CDR1 SQVTM and CDR2 ANQGSEA.

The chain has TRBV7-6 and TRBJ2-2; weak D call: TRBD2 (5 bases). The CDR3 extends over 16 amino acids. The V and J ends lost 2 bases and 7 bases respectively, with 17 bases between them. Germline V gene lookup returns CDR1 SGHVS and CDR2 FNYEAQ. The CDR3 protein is CASSLRSISVHGELFF. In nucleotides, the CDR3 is TGTGCCAGCAGCTTACGGTCAATTAGCGTTCACGGGGAGCTGTTTTTT.

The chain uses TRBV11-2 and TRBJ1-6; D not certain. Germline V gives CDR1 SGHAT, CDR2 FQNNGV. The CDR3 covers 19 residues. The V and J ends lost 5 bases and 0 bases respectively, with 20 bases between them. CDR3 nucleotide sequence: TGTGCCAGCAGCCCCCACGTCGGCGGCCCGAGCTCCTATAATTCACCCCTCCACTTT. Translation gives CASSPHVGGPSSYNSPLHF.

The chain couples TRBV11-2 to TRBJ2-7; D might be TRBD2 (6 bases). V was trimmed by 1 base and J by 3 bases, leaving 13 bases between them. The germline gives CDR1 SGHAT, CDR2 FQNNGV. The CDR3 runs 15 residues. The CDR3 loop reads CASSLGGTVLYEQYF. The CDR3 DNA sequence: TGTGCCAGCAGCTTAGGGGGGACTGTTCTCTACGAGCAGTACTTC.

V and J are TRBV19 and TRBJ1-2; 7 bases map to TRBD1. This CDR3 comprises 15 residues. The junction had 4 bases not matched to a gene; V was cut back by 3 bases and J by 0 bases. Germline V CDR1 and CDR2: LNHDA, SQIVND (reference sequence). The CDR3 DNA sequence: TGTGCCAGTAGTATGGCCAGGGGGACTAACTATGGCTACACCTTC. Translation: CASSMARGTNYGYTF.

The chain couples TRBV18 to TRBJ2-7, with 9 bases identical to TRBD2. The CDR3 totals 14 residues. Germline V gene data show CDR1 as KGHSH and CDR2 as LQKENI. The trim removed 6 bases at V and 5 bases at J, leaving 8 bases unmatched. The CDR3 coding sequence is TGTGCCAGCTCCGCTAGCGGGAATCTCAACGAGCAGTACTTC. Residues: CASSASGNLNEQYF. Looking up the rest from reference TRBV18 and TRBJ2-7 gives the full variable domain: NAGVMQNPRHLVRRRGQEARLRCSPMKGHSHVYWYRQLPEEGLKFMVYLQKENIIDESGMPKERFSAEFPKEGPSILRIQQVVRGDSAAYFCASSASGNLNEQYFGPGTRLTVT.

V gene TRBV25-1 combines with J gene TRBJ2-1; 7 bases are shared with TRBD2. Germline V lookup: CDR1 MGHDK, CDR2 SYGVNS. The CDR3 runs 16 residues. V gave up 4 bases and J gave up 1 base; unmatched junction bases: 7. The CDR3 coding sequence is TGTGCCAGCAGTGGGGGGGGTAGCGGGTCCTACAATGAGCAGTTCTTC. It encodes CASSGGGSGSYNEQFF.

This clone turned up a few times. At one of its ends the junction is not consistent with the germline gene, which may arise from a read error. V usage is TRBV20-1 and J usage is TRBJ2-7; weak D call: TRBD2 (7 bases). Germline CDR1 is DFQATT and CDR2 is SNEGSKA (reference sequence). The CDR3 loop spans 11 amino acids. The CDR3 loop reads CSARDAGAPPF. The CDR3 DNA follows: TGCAGTGCTAGAGATGCGGGGGCACCGCCCTTC.

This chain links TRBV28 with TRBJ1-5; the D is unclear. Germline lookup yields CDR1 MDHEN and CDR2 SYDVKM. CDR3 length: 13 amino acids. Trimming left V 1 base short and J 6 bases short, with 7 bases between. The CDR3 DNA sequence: TGTGCCAGCAGTTTATTAAGAGTTCAGCCCCAGCATTTT. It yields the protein CASSLLRVQPQHF.

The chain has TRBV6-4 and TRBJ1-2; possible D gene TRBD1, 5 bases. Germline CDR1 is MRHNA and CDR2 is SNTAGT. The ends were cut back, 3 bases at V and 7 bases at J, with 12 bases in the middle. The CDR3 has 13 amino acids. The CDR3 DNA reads TGTGCCAGCAGTGAGGGGGGTTTCGGTGGCTACACCTTC. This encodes CASSEGGFGGYTF.

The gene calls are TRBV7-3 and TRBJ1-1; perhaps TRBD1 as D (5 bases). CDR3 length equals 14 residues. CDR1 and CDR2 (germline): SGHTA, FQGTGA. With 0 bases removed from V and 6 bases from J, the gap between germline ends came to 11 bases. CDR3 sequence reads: CASSLTGGTAEAFF. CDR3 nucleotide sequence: TGTGCCAGCAGCTTAACCGGGGGAACAGCTGAAGCTTTCTTT.

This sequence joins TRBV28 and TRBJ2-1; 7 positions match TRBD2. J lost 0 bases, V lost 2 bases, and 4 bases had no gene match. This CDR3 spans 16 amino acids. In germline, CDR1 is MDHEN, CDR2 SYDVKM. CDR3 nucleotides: TGTGCCAGCAGTTTAGCGGGAGCCAACTCCTACAATGAGCAGTTCTTC. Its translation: CASSLAGANSYNEQFF.

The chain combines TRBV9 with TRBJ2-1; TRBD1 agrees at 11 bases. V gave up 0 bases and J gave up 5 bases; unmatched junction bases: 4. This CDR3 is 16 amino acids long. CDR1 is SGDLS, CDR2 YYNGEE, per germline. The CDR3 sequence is CASSVVGTGGNNEQFF. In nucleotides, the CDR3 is TGTGCCAGCAGCGTAGTCGGGACAGGGGGAAACAATGAGCAGTTCTTC.

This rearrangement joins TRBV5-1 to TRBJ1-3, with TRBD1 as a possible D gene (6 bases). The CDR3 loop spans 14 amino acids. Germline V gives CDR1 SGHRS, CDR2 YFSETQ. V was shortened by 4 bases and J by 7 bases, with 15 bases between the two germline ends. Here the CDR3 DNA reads TGCGCCAGCAGCCCACGGGGGGCCGGGAACACCATATATTTT. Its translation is CASSPRGAGNTIYF.

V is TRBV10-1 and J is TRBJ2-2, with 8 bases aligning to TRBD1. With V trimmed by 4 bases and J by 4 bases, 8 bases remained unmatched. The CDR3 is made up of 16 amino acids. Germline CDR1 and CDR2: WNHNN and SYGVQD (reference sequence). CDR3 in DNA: TGCGCCAGCAGTGCACATGACAGGGGCGGCACCGGGGAGCTGTTTTTT. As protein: CASSAHDRGGTGELFF.

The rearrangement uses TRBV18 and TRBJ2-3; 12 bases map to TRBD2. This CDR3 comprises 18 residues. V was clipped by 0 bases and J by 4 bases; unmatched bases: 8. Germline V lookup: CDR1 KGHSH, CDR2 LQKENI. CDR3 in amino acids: CASSPPLAGGPGADTQYF. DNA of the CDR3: TGTGCCAGCTCACCACCCCTAGCGGGAGGGCCTGGGGCAGATACGCAGTATTTT.

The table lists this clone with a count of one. The CDR3 spells CASSSGSGHSNTEAFF. The CDR3 bases are TGTGCCAGCAGCTCAGGCTCGGGACACTCGAACACTGAAGCTTTCTTT. The chain couples TRBV11-3 to TRBJ1-1; tentative D call: TRBD1 (6 bases). V lost 4 bases and J 1 base, leaving 16 bases between the germline ends. The CDR3 has 16 residues. The V gene's germline CDR1 is SGHNT and CDR2 YENEEA.

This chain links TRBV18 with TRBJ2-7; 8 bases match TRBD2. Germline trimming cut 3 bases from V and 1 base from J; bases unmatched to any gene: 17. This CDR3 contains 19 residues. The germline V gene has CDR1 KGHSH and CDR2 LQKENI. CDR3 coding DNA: TGTGCCAGCTCACCCTACGTCCAAGCCGGGACTAGTCGGTCCTACGAGCAGTACTTC. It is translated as CASSPYVQAGTSRSYEQYF.

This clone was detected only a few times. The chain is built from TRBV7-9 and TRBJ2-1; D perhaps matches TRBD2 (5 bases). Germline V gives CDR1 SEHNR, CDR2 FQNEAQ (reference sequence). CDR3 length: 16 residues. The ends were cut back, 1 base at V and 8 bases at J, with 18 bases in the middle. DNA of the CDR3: TGTGCCAGCAGCTTAGGGGAGACAACCTTTTTAGATGAGCAGTTCTTC. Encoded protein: CASSLGETTFLDEQFF.